This T cell receptor (beta chain) was sequenced for a study of cytomegalovirus exposure and HLA in healthy donors. PCR amplification relied on 60 Vbeta primers (plus 13 Jbeta primers). Libraries were prepared by immunoSEQ multiplex PCR; TCRdb keeps only in-frame clonotypes and omits some of them. The repertoire holds about 140,000 clones, with about 76% as singletons. This CDR3 contains 15 residues. Germline lookup yields CDR1 LNHDA and CDR2 SQIVND (reference sequence). Losses at the gene ends were 3 bases for V and 5 bases for J; bases not matched to a gene: 6. This chain links TRBV19 with TRBJ2-1, with 8 bases that match TRBD2. Sequencing was performed on PBMCs. This receptor was identified in a man younger than 35 in good health and CMV-seronegative. CDR3 DNA: TGTGCCAGTAGTATTACTAGCGGAGCCGACAATGAGCAGTTCTTC. Residues: CASSITSGADNEQFF.